The 23 T cell receptor beta chains given below trace back to one sample, sequenced in a study of blood T cell repertoires in COVID-19. Some clones are missing from TCRdb's copy, which holds only in-frame ones; the method was immunoSEQ multiplex PCR. The sample includes about 220,000 clones, 82% of them seen just once. The sequenced sample consisted of PBMCs or T cells enriched from blood (not recorded which). The receptors were sampled from a woman aged 55-69 years who had recovered from COVID-19.

This clone was seen a handful of times. V usage is TRBV7-9 and J usage is TRBJ2-1, with TRBD1 identical over 8 bases. The CDR3 runs 15 residues. Germline CDR1 is SEHNR and CDR2 is FQNEAQ (reference sequence). V shed 6 bases and J 6 bases; nucleotides not matched to a gene: 10. The CDR3 sequence is CASRTGQESRNEQFF. CDR3 DNA: TGTGCCAGCAGGACGGGACAGGAATCCCGCAATGAGCAGTTCTTC.

The V call is TRBV9, the J call TRBJ1-3; D not resolved. The V gene's germline CDR1 is SGDLS and CDR2 YYNGEE. The CDR3 runs to 16 residues. With 3 bases removed from V and 4 bases from J, the gap between germline ends came to 17 bases. CDR3 sequence: CASSGPGFKAGNTIYF. The DNA for the CDR3 is TGTGCCAGCAGCGGCCCAGGCTTTAAGGCAGGAAACACCATATATTTT.

The rearrangement links TRBV6-4 to TRBJ1-1, with 7 bases matching TRBD1. This CDR3 region has 14 residues. Germline CDR1 reads MRHNA; CDR2 reads SNTAGT. The J segment lost 1 base and the V segment lost 7 bases, leaving 6 bases of the junction unmatched. The CDR3 loop reads CASMPGQQNTEAFF. In DNA, the CDR3 is TGTGCCAGCATGCCGGGACAGCAGAACACTGAAGCTTTCTTT.

The chain joins TRBV19 to TRBJ1-4; the match to TRBD1 covers 9 bases. This CDR3 contains 15 residues. V lost 4 bases and J lost 8; bases outside the gene matches: 8. CDR1 and CDR2 (germline): LNHDA, SQIVND (reference sequence). CDR3 in amino acids: CASSRPGQGREKLFF. In DNA form, the CDR3 reads TGTGCCAGTAGTAGACCGGGACAGGGAAGAGAAAAACTGTTTTTT.

The chain couples TRBV7-9 to TRBJ1-4; perhaps TRBD1 as D (6 bases). The CDR3 covers 14 residues. CDR1 is SEHNR and CDR2 is FQNEAQ in the germline V gene (reference sequence). V was cut by 8 bases and J by 2 bases, with 12 bases left in between. CDR3 DNA sequence: TGTGCCAGCTCTCGGGGGGCCACTAATGAAAAACTGTTTTTT. Protein: CASSRGATNEKLFF.

This chain joins TRBV5-4 and TRBJ2-5, with 8 bases identical to TRBD1. With 4 bases clipped from V and 1 base from J, the junction kept 6 bases outside the gene matches. In germline, CDR1 is SGHNT, CDR2 YYREEE (reference sequence). The CDR3 is 15 amino acids. The CDR3 DNA sequence: TGTGCCAGCAGCGCAGGGGGCTACGGCCAAGAGACCCAGTACTTC. It specifies CASSAGGYGQETQYF.

The chain recombines TRBV18 with TRBJ2-3; 9 bases line up with TRBD1. This CDR3 is 15 amino acids long. The junction had 7 bases not matched to a gene; V was cut back by 3 bases and J by 6 bases. Looked up from germline, CDR1 is KGHSH and CDR2 is LQKENI. The chain's CDR3 is CASSPTGGRGDTQYF. The CDR3 DNA follows: TGTGCCAGCTCACCTACAGGGGGCAGGGGCGATACGCAGTATTTT.

V and J are TRBV5-4 and TRBJ2-1; a possible D gene is TRBD1 (8 bases). Germline CDR1 reads SGHNT; CDR2 reads YYREEE (reference sequence). This CDR3 region has 16 residues. V was cut by 4 bases and J by 7 bases, with 21 bases left in between. CDR3 nucleotide sequence: TGTGCCAGCAGCCAAGATACAGGGGGGGGATGGAATGAGCAGTTCTTC. This gives the protein CASSQDTGGGWNEQFF.

The J gene is TRBJ2-3, the V gene TRBV24-1, with TRBD2 matching 13 bases. This CDR3 contains 17 residues. Looked up from germline, CDR1 is KGHDR and CDR2 is SFDVKD. Trimming at V came to 4 bases and at J to 4 bases, leaving 7 bases not matched to a gene. In DNA form, the CDR3 reads TGTGCCACCAGTGACGGAGGACTAGCGGGAGTTGCAGATACGCAGTATTTT. Translating gives CATSDGGLAGVADTQYF.

The V and J genes are TRBV12-3 or TRBV12-4 and TRBJ2-7; 8 positions agree with TRBD2. J lost 4 bases, V lost 6 bases, and 2 bases had no gene match. This CDR3 contains 12 residues. The CDR3 here is CASRLAAYEQYF. For the CDR3, the DNA is TGTGCCAGCAGACTAGCGGCTTACGAGCAGTACTTC.

The chain has TRBV7-2 and TRBJ2-7; 13 nucleotides line up with TRBD2. Germline V gene data show CDR1 as SGHTA and CDR2 as FQGNSA. With 7 bases clipped from V and 3 bases from J, the junction kept 3 bases outside the gene matches. The CDR3 length is 14 residues. The CDR3 nucleotides are TGTGCCAGCAACAGGACTAGCGGGGGCTACGAGCAGTACTTC. This translates into CASNRTSGGYEQYF.

With regard to this clone: Different DNA sequences within this sample yield the same CDR3. The chain uses TRBV30 and TRBJ1-3, with D uncertain. The CDR3 is made up of 14 amino acids. Trimming took 0 bases from V and 1 from J, leaving 7 bases between them. Germline V lookup: CDR1 GTSNPN, CDR2 SVGIG (reference sequence). The CDR3: CAWSVGGSGNTIYF. For the CDR3, the DNA is TGTGCCTGGAGTGTTGGAGGGTCTGGAAACACCATATATTTT.

The chain joins TRBV18 to TRBJ1-1; 8 positions agree with TRBD1. CDR1 is KGHSH and CDR2 is LQKENI in the germline V gene. Germline trimming cut 3 bases from V and 4 bases from J; bases unmatched to any gene: 13. The CDR3 is 17 amino acids. CDR3 protein: CASSPEAAGGKVTEAFF. In nucleotides, the CDR3 is TGTGCCAGCTCACCGGAGGCAGCAGGGGGCAAGGTCACTGAAGCTTTCTTT.

The chain uses TRBV7-9 and TRBJ2-2; a weak D match, TRBD2 (5 bases). The ends were cut back, 4 bases at V and 5 bases at J, with 14 bases in the middle. Germline loops: CDR1 SEHNR, CDR2 FQNEAQ (reference sequence). CDR3 size: 15 residues. The CDR3 reads CASSYGSFGTGELFF. The CDR3 DNA follows: TGTGCCAGCAGCTATGGGAGTTTCGGGACCGGGGAGCTGTTTTTT.

The V and J genes are TRBV18 and TRBJ2-7, with TRBD1 matching 9 bases. Germline V gene lookup returns CDR1 KGHSH and CDR2 LQKENI. The CDR3 is 16 amino acids. V shed 1 base, J shed 5 bases, and the junction held 9 bases outside the gene matches. The CDR3 DNA reads as TGTGCCAGCTCACCACAAGGCGGGACAGGGTACCACGAGCAGTACTTC. This encodes CASSPQGGTGYHEQYF.

The chain uses TRBV3-1 (or the pseudogene TRBV3-2) and TRBJ1-2; D might be TRBD1 (6 bases). V was pared by 5 bases and J by 1 base, with 14 bases between. CDR1 is LGHDT, CDR2 YNNKEL, per germline (reference sequence). The CDR3 has 15 amino acids. The DNA of the CDR3 is TGTGCCAGCAGCTCACAGGGTCGGCTTAACTATGGCTACACCTTC. Protein sequence: CASSSQGRLNYGYTF.

The chain couples TRBV20-1 to TRBJ2-7; D ambiguous. CDR3 length: 11 residues. V dropped 6 bases and J dropped 3 bases, with 9 bases sitting between them. Germline V gene lookup returns CDR1 DFQATT and CDR2 SNEGSKA (reference sequence). CDR3 nucleotide sequence: TGCAGTGCCCCCTCCAGCTACGAGCAGTACTTC. Translation gives CSAPSSYEQYF.

The gene calls are TRBV10-3 and TRBJ1-2; no reliable D call. The CDR3 consists of 16 residues. Germline loops: CDR1 ENHRY, CDR2 SYGVKD. Trimming stripped 0 bases from V and 2 bases from J, with 13 bases between. The CDR3 DNA sequence: TGTGCCATCAGTGAGTCGATGAGTACGATGAACTATGGCTACACCTTC. This sequence encodes CAISESMSTMNYGYTF.

This chain links TRBV6-5 with TRBJ2-7, with 7 bases aligning to TRBD1. The CDR3 runs to 14 residues. V shed 2 bases, J shed 4 bases, and the junction held 5 bases outside the gene matches. Germline V gives CDR1 MNHEY, CDR2 SVGAGI. The CDR3 nucleotides read TGTGCCAGCAGTTACGCAGGGACAGCGTACGAGCAGTACTTC. It specifies CASSYAGTAYEQYF.

The chain combines TRBV27 with TRBJ1-1; D not certain. This CDR3 is built from 13 residues. The V end was cut by 4 bases, the J end by 6 bases, with 12 bases between. Germline-derived CDR1 and CDR2 are MNHEY and SMNVEV (reference sequence). The DNA for the CDR3 is TGTGCCAGCAGTTCCTCCGGACTACCTGAAGCTTTCTTT. Its protein product is CASSSSGLPEAFF.

In this sample, this clone turned up a few times. The chain recombines TRBV9 with TRBJ2-5, with a weak D call TRBD1 (6 bases). The ends were cut back, 4 bases at V and 4 bases at J, with 11 bases in the middle. The CDR3 has 13 residues. CDR1 is SGDLS, CDR2 YYNGEE, per germline. The CDR3 DNA sequence: TGTGCCAGCAGCTTTGGACAGAGAGAGACCCAGTACTTC. Its translation is CASSFGQRETQYF.

The sample holds a few counts of this clone. This sequence joins TRBV7-2 and TRBJ1-2; possible D gene TRBD1, 6 bases. The V end was cut by 5 bases, the J end by 2 bases, with 9 bases between. CDR1 and CDR2 (germline): SGHTA, FQGNSA. The CDR3 totals 13 residues. CDR3 DNA sequence: TGTGCCAGCAGCGTACAGGGAAACTATGGCTACACCTTC. It yields the protein CASSVQGNYGYTF. The variable domain in full, with the rest retrieved from reference TRBV7-2 and TRBJ1-2, is GAGVSQSPSNKVTEKGKDVELRCDPISGHTALYWYRQSLGQGLEFLIYFQGNSAPDKSGLPSDRFSAERTGGSVSTLTIQRTQQEDSAVYLCASSVQGNYGYTFGSGTRLTVV.

The chain recombines TRBV3-1 (or the pseudogene TRBV3-2) with TRBJ2-7, with D possibly TRBD1 on 5 matching bases. The CDR3 spans 16 residues. The V end was cut by 3 bases, the J end by 0 bases, with 15 bases between. CDR1 LGHDT and CDR2 YNNKEL come from the germline V gene (reference sequence). The CDR3 DNA follows: TGTGCCAGCAGCCAGGTCAGGGCGGCAGGCTCCTACGAGCAGTACTTC. This translates into CASSQVRAAGSYEQYF.